This T cell receptor beta chain came from a study of vaccination and CD4 T cells after COVID-19. Sequence data for DNA of cultured CD4+ T cells were generated by the Oncomine TCR Beta short-read assay. MiXCR, applied by TCRdb to the PCR reads, yields one record per CDR3 protein. The sample has thousands of distinct CDR3 sequences; 75% to 85% are singletons. Study-level findings and limits: In convalescent patients, a median around 87% of post-vaccine SARS-CoV-2-reactive clones appeared only after vaccination.

CDR3 length: 12 residues. CDR1 and CDR2 (germline): MNHEY, SVGEGT. The V and J ends lost 8 bases and 10 bases respectively, with 12 bases between them. Note on this clonotype: Antigen unknown.

As for treatment: roughly 10-day PBMC culture with coronavirus spike peptide pools or control peptides (ViraFEST assay). Peptide-pool expansion of antigen-specific T cells preceded TCR sequencing in ViraFEST. The source material was CD4+ T cells from blood, cultured in vitro. This sequence was found in a human donor who had recovered from COVID-19. The rearrangement uses TRBV6-2 or TRBV6-3 and TRBJ1-6, with unresolved D. The CDR3 DNA reads TGTGCCAGCGGCGAAAGACGCTCACCCCTCCACTTT. It translates to CASGERRSPLHF.